One sample yielded the 25 T cell receptor beta chains listed below, sequenced in a study of shared clonotypes between healthy human individuals. The repertoire was sequenced with immunoSEQ multiplex PCR; TCRdb's copy has only in-frame clones and lacks some. The repertoire holds some 2 million clones, with approximately 95% as singletons. Source material: naive CD4+ T cells sorted from blood. Regarding subset: CD45RA+ positively selected. The receptors here all came from a man younger than 30 in good health.

This clone has a count of ten or more. The chain employs TRBV5-6 and TRBJ1-1; 7 bases line up with TRBD1. After removal of 2 bases from V and 10 bases from J, the junction contained 2 bases not matched to a gene. The CDR3 consists of 11 residues. The germline V gene encodes CDR1 SGHDT and CDR2 YYEEEE. The CDR3 DNA follows: TGTGCCAGCAGCTTAAGGGGGCCAGCTTTCTTT. Residues: CASSLRGPAFF.

For this clone: The sample has other DNA sequences that encode this CDR3 too. CDR3 in DNA: TGTGCCAGCTCACCACTACTGAACACTGAAGCTTTCTTT. Translating gives CASSPLLNTEAFF. The chain joins TRBV18 to TRBJ1-1, with no clear D. The germline V gene encodes CDR1 KGHSH and CDR2 LQKENI. CDR3 length: 13 residues. V shed 1 base and J shed 0 bases, with 3 bases lying between them.

V usage is TRBV20-1 and J usage is TRBJ1-1; D gene ambiguous. Trimming pared 5 bases from V and 7 bases from J, leaving 11 bases between. Germline assignment: CDR1 DFQATT and CDR2 SNEGSKA (reference sequence). This CDR3 comprises 11 residues. CDR3 bases: TGCAGTGCTTCACCCCGGCGTGAAGCTTTCTTT. Protein product: CSASPRREAFF.

This clone came up once. The J gene is TRBJ2-7, the V gene TRBV7-9; D is unresolved. Deletions cut 8 bases from V and 2 bases from J, with 16 bases between. This CDR3 spans 14 amino acids. Germline CDR1 reads SEHNR; CDR2 reads FQNEAQ (reference sequence). The CDR3 spells CASSLFRNPYEQYF. As DNA, the CDR3 is TGTGCCAGCTCACTGTTCAGGAACCCCTACGAGCAGTACTTC.

Concerning this clone: Other DNA variants within this sample encode the same CDR3. CDR3 loop: CASSPQSGNTIYF. In nucleotides, the CDR3 is TGTGCCAGCTCACCGCAGAGTGGAAACACCATATATTTT. The V gene is TRBV18, the J gene TRBJ1-3; D gene unclear. Between the trimmed V and J ends, which lost 3 bases and 3 bases, there was a span of 6 bases. The CDR3 is 13 amino acids. CDR1 is KGHSH, CDR2 LQKENI, per germline. The full variable domain, in which reference TRBV18 and TRBJ1-3 provide the parts outside the CDR3, is NAGVMQNPRHLVRRRGQEARLRCSPMKGHSHVYWYRQLPEEGLKFMVYLQKENIIDESGMPKERFSAEFPKEGPSILRIQQVVRGDSAAYFCASSPQSGNTIYFGEGSWLTVV.

Concerning this clone: The same CDR3 arises from other DNA sequences in this sample as well. The chain couples TRBV7-2 to TRBJ2-5, with D possibly matching TRBD2 (6 bases). The V and J ends lost 0 bases and 5 bases respectively, with 16 bases between them. The CDR3 is 16 residues long. Germline V gene lookup returns CDR1 SGHTA and CDR2 FQGNSA. CDR3 nucleotides: TGTGCCAGCAGCTTAGCCCGGTTGGCGGGGAAGGAGACCCAGTACTTC. Translating gives CASSLARLAGKETQYF.

This chain uses TRBV7-2 with TRBJ2-7; the D is unclear. This CDR3 comprises 12 residues. Germline loops: CDR1 SGHTA, CDR2 FQGNSA. V lost 4 bases, J lost 2 bases, and 6 bases lay in between. CDR3 sequence reads: CASSSQPYEQYF. The CDR3 DNA reads as TGTGCCAGCAGCTCTCAACCCTACGAGCAGTACTTC.

This rearrangement joins TRBV9 to TRBJ2-1; 7 positions agree with TRBD2. The CDR3 runs to 16 residues. CDR1 and CDR2 (germline): SGDLS, YYNGEE. V trimming: 0 bases; J trimming: 6 bases; junction bases outside the gene matches: 9. As DNA, the CDR3 is TGTGCCAGCAGCGTAGTGGGGGTGGGAGGGCTCAATGAGCAGTTCTTC. Its translation is CASSVVGVGGLNEQFF.

As regards this clone: The same CDR3 can be traced to other DNA sequences in this sample. This chain joins TRBV18 and TRBJ2-7; no clear D. Trimming took 0 bases from V and 3 from J, leaving 9 bases between them. CDR3 length: 14 amino acids. Germline lookup yields CDR1 KGHSH and CDR2 LQKENI. CDR3 sequence reads: CASSPPVRVYEQYF. The CDR3 DNA reads as TGTGCCAGCTCACCACCGGTCCGGGTCTACGAGCAGTACTTC.

The sample holds one count of this clone. The gene calls are TRBV7-2 and TRBJ2-7; D not resolved. V was cut by 7 bases and J by 4 bases, with 14 bases left in between. The CDR3 runs 13 residues. The germline V gene has CDR1 SGHTA and CDR2 FQGNSA. CDR3 sequence (DNA): TGTGCCAGCACCCTTTCAGGTTTTTACGAGCAGTACTTC. It codes for CASTLSGFYEQYF.

The chain combines TRBV2 with TRBJ2-5; 10 bases align to TRBD2. Germline V CDR1 and CDR2: SNHLY, FYNNEI. Unmatched junction bases numbered 6, after V lost 1 base and J lost 7 bases. This CDR3 has 15 amino acids. Written as DNA, the CDR3 is TGTGCCAGCAGTGAAGAGCGGGGGGGCGTCGGGACCCAGTACTTC. Protein sequence: CASSEERGGVGTQYF.

This clone was found once. V and J are TRBV7-2 and TRBJ2-3, with TRBD2 identical over 10 bases. This CDR3 is built from 15 residues. Germline CDR1 and CDR2: SGHTA and FQGNSA. After removal of 3 bases from V and 10 bases from J, the junction contained 10 bases not matched to a gene. The DNA for the CDR3 is TGTGCCAGCAGCTTCCTAGCGGGGGCCGCGGGGGCGCAGTATTTT. Translation gives CASSFLAGAAGAQYF.

This chain links TRBV7-2 with TRBJ1-3, with D possibly matching TRBD1 (6 bases). The CDR3 has 15 amino acids. Trimming removed 4 bases at V and 4 bases at J, with 14 bases between. Germline CDR1 SGHTA, CDR2 FQGNSA. The CDR3 sequence: CASSSQGSSGNTIYF. The DNA of the CDR3 is TGTGCCAGCAGCTCACAGGGCTCCTCGGGAAACACCATATATTTT.

V usage is TRBV28 and J usage is TRBJ2-7; 7 bases line up with TRBD2. This CDR3 comprises 15 residues. Germline CDR1 reads MDHEN; CDR2 reads SYDVKM. Trimming at V came to 7 bases and at J to 1 base, leaving 10 bases not matched to a gene. The chain's CDR3 is CASTAWGGNSYEQYF. CDR3 nucleotides: TGTGCCAGCACCGCCTGGGGGGGAAATTCCTACGAGCAGTACTTC. Complete variable domain (other parts from reference TRBV28 and TRBJ2-7): DVKVTQSSRYLVKRTGEKVFLECVQDMDHENMFWYRQDPGLGLRLIYFSYDVKMKEKGDIPEGYSVSREKKERFSLILESASTNQTSMYLCASTAWGGNSYEQYFGPGTRLTVT.

This clone has a single count. V usage is TRBV6-6 and J usage is TRBJ1-5; D possibly corresponds to TRBD1 (5 bases). Germline-derived CDR1 and CDR2 are MNHNY and SVGAGI (reference sequence). The CDR3 is 14 amino acids. The V gene lost 1 base and the J gene lost 5 bases, with 9 bases spanning the gap. CDR3 loop: CASSYWGEDQPQHF. The CDR3 DNA is TGTGCCAGCAGTTACTGGGGGGAGGATCAGCCCCAGCATTTT.

V is TRBV14 and J is TRBJ2-5; D possibly corresponds to TRBD1 (5 bases). CDR1 is SGHDN, CDR2 FVKESK, per germline. V was pared by 6 bases and J by 5 bases, with 19 bases between. This CDR3 is 15 amino acids long. The CDR3 DNA is TGTGCCAGCAGTCAGTTTCAGGGCCTCGGTGAGACCCAGTACTTC. This sequence encodes CASSQFQGLGETQYF.

The chain has TRBV9 and TRBJ2-7, with D possibly TRBD1 on 6 matching bases. V lost 3 bases to trimming and J lost 1 base, with 14 bases between them. Germline CDR1 reads SGDLS; CDR2 reads YYNGEE. This CDR3 spans 15 amino acids. The CDR3 protein is CASSGGEGVSYEQYF. The CDR3 DNA reads as TGTGCCAGCAGCGGAGGTGAGGGGGTGTCCTACGAGCAGTACTTC.

The V and J genes are TRBV6-5 and TRBJ2-7; perhaps TRBD2 as D (7 bases). Trimming removed 4 bases at V and 3 bases at J, with 19 bases between. This CDR3 is 16 amino acids long. The germline V gene has CDR1 MNHEY and CDR2 SVGAGI. The CDR3 here is CASSSRGAGEVYEQYF. DNA of the CDR3: TGTGCCAGCAGTTCCCGGGGGGCGGGAGAGGTCTACGAGCAGTACTTC.

The chain couples TRBV2 to TRBJ2-4, with unresolved D. The CDR3 consists of 13 residues. The germline V gene encodes CDR1 SNHLY and CDR2 FYNNEI. V lost 3 bases to trimming and J lost 8 bases, with 11 bases between them. Written as DNA, the CDR3 is TGTGCCAGCAGTGATCCCGGTTACGACATTCAGTACTTC. This gives the protein CASSDPGYDIQYF.

This clone was seen more than once but under ten times. V is TRBV2 and J is TRBJ2-2, with no clear D. V lost 4 bases, J lost 2 bases, and 5 bases lay in between. This CDR3 spans 13 amino acids. Per germline, CDR1 SNHLY and CDR2 FYNNEI. CDR3 bases: TGTGCCAGCAGTGCCAGTAACACCGGGGAGCTGTTTTTT. Amino acid sequence: CASSASNTGELFF.

This chain links TRBV11-3 with TRBJ2-2; 13 nucleotides match TRBD2. J gave up 8 bases and V 7 bases, and 4 bases lay outside the gene matches. CDR1 SGHNT and CDR2 YENEEA come from the germline V gene. The CDR3 is made up of 14 amino acids. CDR3 residues: CASTGTSGKGELFF. CDR3 in DNA: TGTGCCAGCACCGGGACTAGCGGGAAGGGGGAGCTGTTTTTT.

The rearrangement uses TRBV10-3 and TRBJ2-5; tentative D call: TRBD1 (6 bases). Trimming took 4 bases from V and 2 from J, leaving 11 bases between them. The CDR3 consists of 14 residues. Germline CDR1 reads ENHRY; CDR2 reads SYGVKD. The CDR3 region is CAISARRGQETQYF. The CDR3 region has the DNA TGTGCCATCAGTGCCCGTAGGGGGCAAGAGACCCAGTACTTC.

The count of this clone is one. The chain combines TRBV27 with TRBJ2-7, with 11 bases identical to TRBD1. Germline-derived CDR1 and CDR2 are MNHEY and SMNVEV (reference sequence). J lost 2 bases, V lost 5 bases, and 2 bases had no gene match. The CDR3 covers 14 residues. This CDR3 is CASSQGQGAYEQYF. The CDR3 DNA reads TGTGCCAGCAGTCAGGGACAGGGGGCCTACGAGCAGTACTTC.

A note on this clone: Other DNA sequences from this sample encode an identical CDR3 as well. V usage is TRBV6-1 and J usage is TRBJ1-2; tentative D call: TRBD1 (5 bases). Trimming left V 5 bases short and J 2 bases short, with 12 bases between. Germline V lookup: CDR1 MNHNS, CDR2 SASEGT. CDR3 length equals 14 residues. CDR3 in amino acids: CASSPTGSNYGYTF. CDR3 DNA: TGTGCCAGCAGTCCCACAGGATCGAACTATGGCTACACCTTC.

The chain joins TRBV9 to TRBJ1-3; D unresolved. The CDR3 loop spans 13 amino acids. CDR1 and CDR2 from the germline V gene are SGDLS and YYNGEE. Trimming shortened V by 4 bases and J by 0 bases, and 5 bases separated the two germline ends. Written as DNA, the CDR3 is TGTGCCAGCAGCCCCCTCTCTGGAAACACCATATATTTT. This encodes CASSPLSGNTIYF.